This record covers a single T cell receptor (beta chain). Its specificity is not known. This CDR3 contains 12 residues. V was trimmed by 8 bases and J by 7 bases, leaving 12 bases between them. Germline CDR1 reads MNHEY; CDR2 reads SVGAGI. Time point specified: patch test 2, 6 weeks after DPC sensitization. Noted treatment: therapeutic diphenylcyclopropenone sensitization with weekly scalp DPC. This specimen comes from a study of human T cells and chemical hapten exposure. Study at large: 2% DPC was applied to approximately 2 cm by approximately 2 cm of upper inner arm skin for sensitization.

Using its own MiXCR run on the RACE reads, TCRdb lists one record per CDR3 protein. The sample contains over 60,000 distinct CDR3 sequences, about 9.3% of which appear only once. General observations from the study: With DPC sensitization, TCRs exceeding 1 in 1000 frequency showed no change.

The clonotype comes from a woman aged 50 to 60 with alopecia areata. Some clones in this sample may be carry-over from other donors' samples. The sample here was whole blood, taken in connection with sensitization to the hapten diphenylcyclopropenone (DPC). The chain recombines TRBV6-5 with TRBJ2-1; D unclear. CDR3 protein: CASAGVGNEQFF. Here the CDR3 DNA reads TGTGCCAGCGCAGGAGTGGGGAATGAGCAGTTCTTC.